This TCR beta chain was profiled in a study of cytomegalovirus exposure and HLA in healthy donors. This clone has only a few counts. Both 60 Vbeta primers and 13 Jbeta primers went into the PCR. Sequencing used immunoSEQ multiplex PCR; TCRdb keeps in-frame clones, though not all of them. Among fewer than 200,000 clones listed, roughly 82% were seen once. V gave up 2 bases and J gave up 7 bases; unmatched junction bases: 3. The germline gives CDR1 MGHDK, CDR2 SYGVNS. The CDR3 spans 14 residues. The chain is built from TRBV25-1 and TRBJ1-4, with 8 bases matching TRBD1. The TCR sequence derives from a man over 45 in good health and CMV-seropositive. The sample was PBMCs. DNA of the CDR3: TGTGCCAGCAGTGAAACAGGGGGTTTTGAAAAACTGTTTTTT. The encoded protein is CASSETGGFEKLFF.